This TCR beta chain was documented in a study of CD8+ T cells in alopecia areata. Whole-study findings and limits: Within the top 100, expanded CD8+ clones significantly decreased with tofacitinib, as did scalp clonality.

This sample's treatment: oral pan-JAK inhibitor, 5-10 mg twice daily. It was from alopecia areata patients that lesional scalp punch biopsies and peripheral blood were collected. TCR sequencing used cDNA made by reverse transcription of extracted RNA. Here immunoSEQ multiplex PCR was the method, and the copy in TCRdb shows in-frame clones only, minus some. The sample consists of some 190,000 clones, approximately 50% of them appearing once. As concerns this clone: Its specificity is not known.

Germline CDR1 reads SEHNR; CDR2 reads FQNEAQ (reference sequence). The CDR3 covers 11 residues. V shed 2 bases and J shed 12 bases, with 8 bases lying between them. V is TRBV7-9 and J is TRBJ2-1, with TRBD1 as a possible D gene (5 bases). This sequence was found in a human donor with alopecia areata. The sequenced sample was CD8+ T cells sorted from blood, obtained between weeks 51 and 52, from a patient treated with tofacitinib. The CDR3 DNA sequence: TGTGCCAGCAGCTTAAGCCAGGGGCAGTTCTTC. Protein product: CASSLSQGQFF.